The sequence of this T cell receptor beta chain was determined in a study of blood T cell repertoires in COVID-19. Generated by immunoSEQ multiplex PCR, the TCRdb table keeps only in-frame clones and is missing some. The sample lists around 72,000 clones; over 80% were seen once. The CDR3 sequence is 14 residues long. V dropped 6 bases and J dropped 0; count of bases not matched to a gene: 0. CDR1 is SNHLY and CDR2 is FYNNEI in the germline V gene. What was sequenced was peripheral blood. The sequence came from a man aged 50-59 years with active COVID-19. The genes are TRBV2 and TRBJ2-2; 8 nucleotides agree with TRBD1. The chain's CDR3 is CASRTGANTGELFF. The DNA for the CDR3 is TGTGCCAGCAGGACAGGGGCGAACACCGGGGAGCTGTTTTTT.